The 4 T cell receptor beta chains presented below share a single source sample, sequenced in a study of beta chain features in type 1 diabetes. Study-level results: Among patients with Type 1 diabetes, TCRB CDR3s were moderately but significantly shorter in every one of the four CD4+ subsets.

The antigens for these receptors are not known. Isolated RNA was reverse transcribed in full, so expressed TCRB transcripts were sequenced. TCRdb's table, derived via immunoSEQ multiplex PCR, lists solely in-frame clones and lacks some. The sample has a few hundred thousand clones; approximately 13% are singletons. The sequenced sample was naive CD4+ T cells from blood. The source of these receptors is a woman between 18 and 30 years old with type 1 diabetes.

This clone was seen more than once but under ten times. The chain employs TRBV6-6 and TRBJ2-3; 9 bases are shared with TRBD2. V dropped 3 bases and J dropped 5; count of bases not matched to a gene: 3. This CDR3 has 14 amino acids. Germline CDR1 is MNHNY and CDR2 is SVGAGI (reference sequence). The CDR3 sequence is CASSYLAGRDTQYF. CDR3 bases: TGTGCCAGCAGTTATCTAGCGGGAAGAGATACGCAGTATTTT.

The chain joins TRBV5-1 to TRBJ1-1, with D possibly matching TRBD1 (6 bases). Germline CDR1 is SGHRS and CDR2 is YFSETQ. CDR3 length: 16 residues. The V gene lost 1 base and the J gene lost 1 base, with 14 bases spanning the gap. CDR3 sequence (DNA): TGCGCCAGCAGCTTGATCCAAAGGACAGCGAACACTGAAGCTTTCTTT. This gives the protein CASSLIQRTANTEAFF.

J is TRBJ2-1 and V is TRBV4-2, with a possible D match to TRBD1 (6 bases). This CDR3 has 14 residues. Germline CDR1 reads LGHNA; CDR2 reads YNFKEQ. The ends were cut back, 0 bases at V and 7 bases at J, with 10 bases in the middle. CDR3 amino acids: CASSQEARGNEQFF. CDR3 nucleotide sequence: TGTGCCAGCAGCCAAGAAGCGAGGGGGAATGAGCAGTTCTTC.

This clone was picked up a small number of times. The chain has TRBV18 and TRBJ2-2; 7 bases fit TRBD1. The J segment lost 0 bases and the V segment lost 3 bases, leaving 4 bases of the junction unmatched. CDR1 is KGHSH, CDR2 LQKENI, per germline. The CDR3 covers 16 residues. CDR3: CASSPTGFANTGELFF. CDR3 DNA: TGTGCCAGCTCACCGACAGGGTTCGCGAACACCGGGGAGCTGTTTTTT.